In this sample, the clone carrying this T cell receptor beta chain turned up many times. Its antigen remains unknown. Evenly divided among several immunoSEQ plates was the genomic DNA of each subset. Assay used: immunoSEQ multiplex PCR; TCRdb lists only in-frame clones, some missing. The table lists a few hundred thousand clones, about 74% of them singletons. The data originate from a study of shared clonotypes between healthy human individuals. Study outcomes and limitations: The study found about 5.1% of naive CD4 clonotypes shared across a handful of donors.

The CDR3 spans 16 residues. V was clipped by 5 bases and J by 7 bases; unmatched bases: 14. Germline V gene data show CDR1 as MNHEY and CDR2 as SMNVEV (reference sequence). The donors were adults (healthy and HIV-negative) with no recent acute infections or vaccinations. Naive CD45RA+ and memory CD45RA-negative subsets were split from CD4+ cells. Sequenced material: memory CD4+ T cells sorted from blood. The subset was: CD45RA-negative fraction. The rearrangement joins TRBV27 to TRBJ1-2; 9 nucleotides agree with TRBD1. This clonotype was obtained from a man under 40 in good health. Written as DNA, the CDR3 is TGTGCCAGCAGTCCCAATCATGGGACAGGGTTTTTTGGCTACACCTTC. Translating it yields CASSPNHGTGFFGYTF.